The next 16 T cell receptor beta chains were all read from a single sample in a study of tumor-infiltrating lymphocytes in primary liver carcinoma. The investigators made TCR beta cDNA from approximately 500 ng total RNA, using a constant-region primer. Three nested multiplex PCR rounds, a slightly modified ARM-PCR, produced the libraries for TCR beta. The first two PCR rounds used TRBV1-TRBV30 forward primers with a C-beta reverse primer, roughly 11 cycles each. From the multiplex PCR reads, TCRdb called clonotypes with MiXCR, one entry per CDR3 protein. The data show more than 30,000 distinct CDR3 sequences, with roughly 74% seen just once and 37% held by the top ten. Co-extraction yielded RNA and DNA from 20-30 mg of unsorted bulk tissue. Sequenced input: tumor-adjacent normal liver tissue. These receptors came from a man aged 35-49 years with primary liver carcinoma and hepatitis B virus infection.

This clonotype appeared many times. The V call is TRBV2, the J call TRBJ2-3, with 12 bases that match TRBD2. With V trimmed by 5 bases and J by 8 bases, 14 bases remained unmatched. The CDR3 length is 17 residues. Germline lookup yields CDR1 SNHLY and CDR2 FYNNEI. The CDR3 region has the DNA TGTGCCAGCAGTCGGACTAGCGGGGCCCAACTGGGAACTACGCAGTATTTT. Translated, it gives CASSRTSGAQLGTTQYF.

Judged by abundance, this clonotype is large. The chain is built from TRBV11-2 and TRBJ2-6; D might be TRBD1 (5 bases). The length of the CDR3 is 16 residues. V lost 2 bases, J lost 3 bases, and 11 bases lay in between. CDR1 and CDR2 (germline): SGHAT, FQNNGV. CDR3 sequence (DNA): TGTGCCAGCAGCTTATCGTCAGGGATTGGGGCCAACGTCCTGACTTTC. Its translation is CASSLSSGIGANVLTF.

CDR3 bases: TGTGCCGGTAGCCGAGGATACATAGATACGCAGTATTTT. Protein: CAGSRGYIDTQYF. The chain employs TRBV14 and TRBJ2-3; D is uncertain. This CDR3 comprises 13 residues. The V gene's germline CDR1 is SGHDN and CDR2 FVKESK. The V and J ends lost 11 bases and 5 bases respectively, with 17 bases between them.

A remark on this clonotype: Given the absence of the conserved phenylalanine or tryptophan at the CDR3 end, a read error is likely. The V gene is TRBV28, the J gene TRBJ1-5; a possible D gene is TRBD1 (5 bases). CDR3 length equals 14 residues. Trimming stripped 6 bases from V and 7 bases from J, with 16 bases between. Germline values: CDR1 MDHEN, CDR2 SYDVKM. The CDR3, as DNA: TGTGCCAGCAGCTTGACAGCGGGAACGCAGCCCCAGCATTCT. Translation: CASSLTAGTQPQHS.

V gene TRBV12-2 combines with J gene TRBJ1-1. TRBV12-2 corresponds to a pseudogene. The CDR3 has 18 residues. Here the CDR3 DNA reads TGTGCAAGTTGCTTAATCTCACGTGGCGGTCTCATGAATACTGAAGCTCTCTTT. It translates to CASCLISRGGLMNTEALF.

As for this clonotype: The junction departs from germline at one end; a sequencing error may be responsible. The CDR3 nucleotides are TGCAGTGGGGGGGGGAACGGCTCCTACAACGAGCAGTTCTTC. Its translation is CSGGGNGSYNEQFF. This chain uses TRBV29-1 with TRBJ2-1, with 7 bases identical to TRBD2. The CDR3 runs to 14 residues. Germline loops: CDR1 SQVTM, CDR2 ANQGSEA.

Details on this clonotype: The junction differs from germline at one of its ends, possibly a read error. The rearrangement links TRBV29-1 to TRBJ1-1, with D hard to call. The CDR3 is made up of 13 amino acids. Germline loops: CDR1 SQVTM, CDR2 ANQGSEA. CDR3 nucleotide sequence: TGCAGCCCGATCGGAGATCTCAACACTGAAGCTCTCTTT. Translated, it gives CSPIGDLNTEALF.

This clonotype was recorded only once. A junction end diverges from the germline sequence, so it may reflect a read error. This sequence joins TRBV11-1 and TRBJ2-2; 8 bases fit TRBD1. In germline, CDR1 is SGHAT, CDR2 FQDESV (reference sequence). CDR3 length equals 16 residues. In DNA form, the CDR3 reads TGTGCCAGCGGCTTACGGTCGGGACAGGACACCGGGGAACTGTTTTTT. This gives the protein CASGLRSGQDTGELFF.

This clonotype appeared a single time. At one end, the junction sequence differs from germline, possibly due to a read error. The V and J genes are TRBV6-5 and TRBJ2-1; D is perhaps TRBD2 (6 bases). The CDR3 covers 14 residues. The germline gives CDR1 MNHEY, CDR2 SVGAGI. For the CDR3, the DNA is TGTGCCAGCAGTCAGGTCTGGGGGGTGGTTGAGCAGTCCTTC. Its protein is CASSQVWGVVEQSF.

For this clonotype: A junction boundary mismatches the germline segment, possibly from a read error. The rearrangement joins TRBV4-1 to TRBJ2-6; perhaps D is TRBD1 or TRBD2 (5 bases each). The V gene's germline CDR1 is MGHRA and CDR2 YSYEKL. This CDR3 comprises 13 residues. The CDR3 is CASIQEGPNVLTF. The DNA of the CDR3 is TGCGCCAGCATCCAAGAGGGACCCAACGTCCTGACTTTC.

At least ten counts were recorded for this clonotype. CDR3 sequence: CASSSPRSGRAKNIQYF. DNA for the CDR3: TGTGCCAGCAGCTCCCCTCGCAGCGGGAGGGCCAAAAACATTCAGTACTTC. This sequence joins TRBV28 and TRBJ2-4; 9 bases fit TRBD2. The CDR3 length is 17 residues. Germline V gives CDR1 MDHEN, CDR2 SYDVKM. The ends lost 6 bases at V and 1 base at J; junction bases unmatched: 10. Drawing the rest from reference TRBV28 and TRBJ2-4, the complete variable domain is DVKVTQSSRYLVKRTGEKVFLECVQDMDHENMFWYRQDPGLGLRLIYFSYDVKMKEKGDIPEGYSVSREKKERFSLILESASTNQTSMYLCASSSPRSGRAKNIQYFGAGTRLSVL.

Remarks on this clonotype: Mismatch with germline at one junction end may stem from a read error. The rearrangement joins TRBV11-2 to TRBJ2-6, with D perhaps matching TRBD1 (5 bases). Germline V gene sequence: CDR1 SGHAT, CDR2 FQNNGV. The CDR3 has 16 amino acids. The CDR3 sequence: CASGLSSGIGVNVLTF. CDR3 bases: TGTGCCAGCGGCCTATCGTCAGGGATTGGGGTCAACGTCCTGACTTTC.

The chain recombines TRBV10-3 with TRBJ2-5, with no clear D. V dropped 10 bases and J dropped 3 bases, with 24 bases sitting between them. The CDR3 runs 16 residues. CDR1 and CDR2 (germline): ENHRY, SYGVKD. The CDR3 DNA follows: TGTGCCACCGAAACCTGGAAGTCGACAAGAGAAGAGACCCAGTACTTC. It translates to CATETWKSTREETQYF.

As to this clonotype: Lacking the conserved final phenylalanine or tryptophan, this CDR3 likely reflects a read error. The chain combines TRBV4-2 with TRBJ1-1, with 7 bases identical to TRBD1. Germline V lookup: CDR1 LGHNA, CDR2 YNFKEQ. This CDR3 region has 15 residues. The CDR3 here is CGSSQEPTNRGKAFS. CDR3 bases: TGTGGCAGCAGCCAAGAACCGACCAACAGGGGAAAAGCTTTCTCT.

Remarks on this clonotype: One end of the junction fails to match germline, which may point to a read error. The chain is built from TRBV13 and TRBJ2-7, with D possibly matching TRBD1 (6 bases). Germline-derived CDR1 and CDR2 are PRHDT and FYEKMQ (reference sequence). The CDR3 loop spans 12 amino acids. In nucleotides, the CDR3 is TGTGTCAGCAGCCTCCGAGGGGGCGAGCAGTACTTC. It codes for CVSSLRGGEQYF. The whole variable domain, remainder taken from reference TRBV13 and TRBJ2-7, is AAGVIQSPRHLIKEKRETATLKCYPIPRHDTVYWYQQGPGQDPQFLISFYEKMQSDKGSIPDRFSAQQFSDYHSELNMSSLELGDSALYFCVSSLRGGEQYFGPGTRLTVT.

This clonotype was found a few times. The chain is built from TRBV1 and TRBJ2-1; the table's D call of TRBD2 was not tested on the DNA. TRBV1 is termed a pseudogene. The CDR3 totals 16 residues. The DNA for the CDR3 is TGCACCAGCAGCCACGACGCCAAAGTAGCGGGATATGAGCAGTTCTTC. Translation: CTSSHDAKVAGYEQFF.